A single sample gave rise to the 7 T cell receptor beta chains below, sequenced in a study of T cell repertoires in cytomegalovirus infection. TCRdb reprocessed the reads via MiXCR and lists one record per CDR3 protein. The sample holds about 250,000 distinct CDR3 sequences; around 6.2% are singletons and the top ten take more than 5.5%. Sequencing was performed on PBMCs. These receptors were obtained from a human donor in good health (CMV status not recorded). Some clones in this sample may be carry-over from other donors' samples.

This clonotype was recorded a few times. V usage is TRBV3-1 and J usage is TRBJ1-2; TRBD1 might be the D (6 bases). Trimming pared 10 bases from V and 3 bases from J, leaving 15 bases between. Germline-derived CDR1 and CDR2 are LGHDT and YNNKEL (reference sequence). This CDR3 is built from 13 residues. CDR3 region: CANQQGRHYGYTF. The CDR3 coding sequence is TGTGCCAACCAACAGGGACGCCACTATGGCTACACCTTC.

This clonotype was recorded many times. The rearrangement joins TRBV28 to TRBJ2-1, with D maybe TRBD2 (5 bases). The CDR3 extends over 15 amino acids. CDR1 MDHEN and CDR2 SYDVKM come from the germline V gene. The V end lost 3 bases, the J end lost 10 bases, and 19 bases lay between the germline ends. CDR3 residues: CASSFLDSRRWEQFF. The CDR3 DNA reads as TGTGCCAGCAGTTTTCTGGACTCCCGCCGATGGGAGCAGTTCTTC.

This clonotype has a count of ten or more. V is TRBV7-2 and J is TRBJ2-4, with a possible D match to TRBD2 (6 bases). The CDR3 runs to 15 residues. Per the germline V gene, CDR1 is SGHTA and CDR2 is FQGNSA. Deletions cut 5 bases from V and 10 bases from J, with 21 bases between. This chain's CDR3 is CASSAGPTDRLIQYF. CDR3 coding DNA: TGTGCCAGCAGCGCGGGACCAACTGACAGACTAATTCAGTACTTC.

The V gene is TRBV20-1, the J gene TRBJ1-1; D unclear. The germline CDR1 and CDR2 sequences are DFQATT and SNEGSKA (reference sequence). The CDR3 covers 10 residues. V dropped 4 bases and J dropped 6 bases, with 6 bases sitting between them. This CDR3 reads CSAKRAEAFF. The CDR3 nucleotides read TGCAGTGCTAAACGGGCTGAAGCTTTCTTT.

This clonotype occurred a few times. The V gene is TRBV7-2, the J gene TRBJ2-2; weak D call: TRBD1 (6 bases). V lost 5 bases, J lost 1 base, and 11 bases lay in between. Germline-derived CDR1 and CDR2 are SGHTA and FQGNSA. CDR3 length: 15 residues. The CDR3 bases are TGTGCCAGCAGCCTTCTCAGGGGGAACACCGGGGAGCTGTTTTTT. It specifies CASSLLRGNTGELFF.

This clonotype was found a few times. V is TRBV19 and J is TRBJ2-1, with TRBD2 identical over 11 bases. CDR1 and CDR2 from the germline V gene are LNHDA and SQIVND (reference sequence). Trimming took 7 bases from V and 1 from J; bases not matched to a gene: 6. The CDR3 totals 16 residues. The CDR3 region has the DNA TGTGCCAGTATGCTGGTAGCGGGGGGGTCCTACAATGAGCAGTTCTTC. Translation gives CASMLVAGGSYNEQFF.

This clonotype was detected many times. The V call is TRBV7-2, the J call TRBJ2-7, with D perhaps being TRBD1 or TRBD2 (5 bases each). V gave up 5 bases and J gave up 2 bases, with 16 bases separating them. CDR1 is SGHTA, CDR2 FQGNSA, per germline. There are 15 residues in the CDR3. The CDR3 DNA reads as TGTGCCAGCAGCCGAACCGGGACGACTACCTACGAGCAGTACTTC. Amino acids: CASSRTGTTTYEQYF. Combining the CDR3 with reference TRBV7-2 and TRBJ2-7 gives the whole variable domain GAGVSQSPSNKVTEKGKDVELRCDPISGHTALYWYRQSLGQGLEFLIYFQGNSAPDKSGLPSDRFSAERTGGSVSTLTIQRTQQEDSAVYLCASSRTGTTTYEQYFGPGTRLTVT.